This entry lists 23 T cell receptor beta chains sequenced from one sample in a study of cytomegalovirus exposure and HLA in healthy donors listed by TCRdb under 2017. The library was generated by the immunoSEQ multiplex PCR assay. For the multiplex PCR, a mixture combining 60 forward primers for TCR Vbeta segments and 13 reverse primers for TCR Jbeta segments was used. The source is immuneACCESS, and TCRdb retained only in-frame sequences with V and J called. Part of the clones is not carried over; for the studies checked, unresolved V genes explain less than half of this, and the remainder is unexplained. The sample data list around 100,000 clones, and 70% to 80% of these were observed just once. The ten largest clones take up approximately 5.1% of the sample. The sample consisted of PBMCs. These receptors all come from a female donor in good health and CMV-seropositive.

In this sample, this clone turned up a few times. The rearrangement links TRBV29-1 to TRBJ1-1, with D perhaps matching TRBD1 (6 bases). Germline lookup yields CDR1 SQVTM and CDR2 ANQGSEA. The germline V and J ends were trimmed by 6 bases and 8 bases, with 13 bases remaining between them. There are 11 residues in the CDR3. This chain's CDR3 is CSVRGRGEAFF. The CDR3 nucleotides are TGCAGCGTGAGGGGGAGGGGCGAAGCTTTCTTT. Based on the CDR3 plus reference TRBV29-1 and TRBJ1-1, the full variable domain is SAVISQKPSRDICQRGTSLTIQCQVDSQVTMMFWYRQQPGQSLTLIATANQGSEATYESGFVIDKFPISRPNLTFSTLTVSNMSPEDSSIYLCSVRGRGEAFFGQGTRLTVV.

In its sample, this clone was seen once. The chain employs TRBV7-8 and TRBJ2-2, with TRBD2 matching 10 bases. Looked up from germline, CDR1 is SGHVS and CDR2 is FQNEAQ. The CDR3 covers 16 residues. The junction had 4 bases not matched to a gene; V was cut back by 4 bases and J by 2 bases. CDR3 nucleotides: TGTGCCAGCAGCTCGAGGACTAGCGGTAACACCGGGGAGCTGTTTTTT. It specifies CASSSRTSGNTGELFF.

The chain links TRBV30 to TRBJ2-5; the match to TRBD1 covers 7 bases. The germline V gene has CDR1 GTSNPN and CDR2 SVGIG (reference sequence). CDR3 length: 13 residues. After removal of 3 bases from V and 9 bases from J, the junction contained 10 bases not matched to a gene. DNA for the CDR3: TGTGCCTGGAGAATTCCGGGACAGACGGCCCAGTACTTC. Protein: CAWRIPGQTAQYF.

A remark on this clone: Its ends do not fully match the called genes, so a read error is possible. J is TRBJ1-6 and V is TRBV7-9, with D possibly matching TRBD1 (6 bases). The germline V gene has CDR1 SEHNR and CDR2 FQNEAQ (reference sequence). This CDR3 is 15 amino acids long. The CDR3 spells CSSSPGTGFDSPLHF. CDR3 DNA sequence: TGTTCCAGCAGCCCAGGAACAGGGTTCGATTCACCCCTCCACTTT.

The genes are TRBV6-5 and TRBJ1-2, with a tentative D call TRBD1 (6 bases). V lost 6 bases to trimming and J lost 3 bases, with 17 bases between them. The CDR3 has 15 amino acids. Germline CDR1 MNHEY, CDR2 SVGAGI. CDR3: CASSRTAGEYYGYTF. Written as DNA, the CDR3 is TGTGCCAGCAGCCGGACAGCAGGAGAATACTATGGCTACACCTTC.

V and J are TRBV7-9 and TRBJ2-5, with D tentatively TRBD2 (5 bases). The CDR3 has 15 amino acids. The V gene's germline CDR1 is SEHNR and CDR2 FQNEAQ (reference sequence). Trimming cost V 1 base and J 5 bases, with 14 bases left between them. This CDR3 reads CASSLGVAGMETQYF. The CDR3 DNA reads TGTGCCAGCAGCTTAGGTGTCGCGGGTATGGAGACCCAGTACTTC.

The chain is built from TRBV27 and TRBJ1-5; D not certain. Looked up from germline, CDR1 is MNHEY and CDR2 is SMNVEV (reference sequence). The length of the CDR3 is 13 residues. The V end was cut by 6 bases, the J end by 0 bases, with 6 bases between. In DNA, the CDR3 is TGTGCCAGCAGGGGCTATAGCAATCAGCCCCAGCATTTT. This sequence encodes CASRGYSNQPQHF.

This clone appeared a few times. The chain couples TRBV9 to TRBJ2-1; 8 bases align to TRBD2. Germline V gives CDR1 SGDLS, CDR2 YYNGEE. This CDR3 spans 15 amino acids. The junction had 5 bases not matched to a gene; V was cut back by 6 bases and J by 0 bases. Here the CDR3 DNA reads TGTGCCAGCAACATAGCGGGGTACTCCTACAATGAGCAGTTCTTC. It yields the protein CASNIAGYSYNEQFF. Supplemented by reference TRBV9 and TRBJ2-1, the full variable domain reads DSGVTQTPKHLITATGQRVTLRCSPRSGDLSVYWYQQSLDQGLQFLIQYYNGEERAKGNILERFSAQQFPDLHSELNLSSLELGDSALYFCASNIAGYSYNEQFFGPGTRLTVL.

This rearrangement joins TRBV7-5 to TRBJ1-3; TRBD1 reflects the table's D call only, with no check against the DNA. TRBV7-5 is a pseudogene. The CDR3 has 19 residues. The CDR3 DNA reads TGTGTCAGAAGCTTAGCGAGCCACAGGGGGCAAATAGCTGGAAACACCATATATTTT. Translating it yields CVRSLASHRGQIAGNTIYF.

The rearrangement uses TRBV5-1 and TRBJ1-2, with a tentative D call TRBD1 (6 bases). Germline lookup yields CDR1 SGHRS and CDR2 YFSETQ. The CDR3 loop spans 16 amino acids. V shed 0 bases and J shed 0 bases, with 12 bases lying between them. The CDR3 sequence is CASSLVRTETNYGYTF. DNA of the CDR3: TGCGCCAGCAGCTTGGTCAGGACAGAAACTAACTATGGCTACACCTTC.

This clone was counted only a few times. The chain employs TRBV10-3 and TRBJ2-5; a possible D gene is TRBD1 (6 bases). The CDR3 extends over 13 amino acids. V dropped 4 bases and J dropped 5 bases, with 11 bases sitting between them. Germline CDR1 and CDR2: ENHRY and SYGVKD. CDR3 coding DNA: TGTGCCATCAGTGCAGGGGCGGTGGAGACCCAGTACTTC. This codes for CAISAGAVETQYF.

The J gene is TRBJ1-3, the V gene TRBV5-6, with TRBD1 matching 8 bases. V was pared by 4 bases and J by 9 bases, with 15 bases of the junction left unmatched. Germline lookup yields CDR1 SGHDT and CDR2 YYEEEE. The CDR3 sequence is 16 residues long. CDR3 DNA: TGTGCCAGCAGCCGCTCGTTGGGACAGGTTCAGAGCACCATATATTTT. Residues: CASSRSLGQVQSTIYF.

The chain joins TRBV5-1 to TRBJ1-1, with D possibly matching TRBD1 (6 bases). V was cut by 5 bases and J by 1 base, with 9 bases left in between. Germline CDR1 SGHRS, CDR2 YFSETQ. The CDR3 consists of 13 residues. The CDR3 is CASRQGRNTEAFF. For the CDR3, the DNA is TGCGCCAGCAGACAGGGTAGGAACACTGAAGCTTTCTTT.

The rearrangement joins TRBV27 to TRBJ2-1; tentative D call: TRBD2 (5 bases). Trimming stripped 6 bases from V and 2 bases from J, with 17 bases between. The CDR3 length is 16 residues. CDR1 is MNHEY and CDR2 is SMNVEV in the germline V gene (reference sequence). This chain's CDR3 is CASSRGLTPTYNEQFF. As DNA, the CDR3 is TGTGCCAGCAGCCGAGGACTGACTCCGACCTACAATGAGCAGTTCTTC.

This clone was counted once. The chain carries TRBV7-2 and TRBJ1-1, with D possibly matching TRBD1 (5 bases). Trimming removed 2 bases from V and 6 bases from J, with 16 bases in between. This CDR3 is 15 amino acids long. Germline V gene sequence: CDR1 SGHTA, CDR2 FQGNSA. The CDR3 DNA is TGTGCCAGCAGCTTACAGTGGAGGGGTTCTGCTGAAGCTTTCTTT. Protein: CASSLQWRGSAEAFF.

The V and J genes are TRBV28 and TRBJ1-1; no firm D call. Germline assignment: CDR1 MDHEN and CDR2 SYDVKM. The length of the CDR3 is 13 residues. V was trimmed by 6 bases and J by 4 bases, leaving 12 bases between them. CDR3: CASSPRVGTEAFF. DNA for the CDR3: TGTGCCAGCAGCCCCCGGGTCGGCACTGAAGCTTTCTTT.

CDR3 sequence reads: CASRPTSGGSYEQYF. For the CDR3, the DNA is TGTGCCAGCCGCCCAACTAGCGGGGGCTCCTACGAGCAGTACTTC. The chain recombines TRBV19 with TRBJ2-7, with 11 bases lining up with TRBD2. CDR1 and CDR2 from the germline V gene are LNHDA and SQIVND (reference sequence). The CDR3 has 15 amino acids. V lost 9 bases, J lost 0 bases, and 7 bases stayed unmatched.

In its sample, this clone was seen once. The chain joins TRBV5-5 to TRBJ2-2; the D gene is possibly TRBD2 (5 bases). The CDR3 consists of 15 residues. V gave up 6 bases and J gave up 1 base, with 13 bases separating them. CDR1 is SGHKS, CDR2 YYEKEE, per germline (reference sequence). This chain's CDR3 is CASKSTTQNTGELFF. The DNA of the CDR3 is TGTGCCAGCAAATCGACTACACAGAACACCGGGGAGCTGTTTTTT.

CDR3 loop: CASTLDSLNTEAFF. CDR3 DNA sequence: TGTGCCAGCACCCTCGACAGTTTGAACACTGAAGCTTTCTTT. The chain recombines TRBV2 with TRBJ1-1; a weak D match, TRBD1 (5 bases). V lost 7 bases and J 0 bases, leaving 12 bases between the germline ends. This CDR3 spans 14 amino acids. Germline V CDR1 and CDR2: SNHLY, FYNNEI. The full variable domain, its missing parts supplied by reference TRBV2 and TRBJ1-1, is EPEVTQTPSHQVTQMGQEVILRCVPISNHLYFYWYRQILGQKVEFLVSFYNNEISEKSEIFDDQFSVERPDGSNFTLKIRSTKLEDSAMYFCASTLDSLNTEAFFGQGTRLTVV.

The sample holds one count of this clone. The CDR3 DNA is TGTGCCAGCAGTCCGGGGGACAGGGGCCGTATGAACACTGAAGCTTTCTTT. Amino acid sequence: CASSPGDRGRMNTEAFF. The rearrangement joins TRBV27 to TRBJ1-1; 10 bases are a match to TRBD1. Trimming at V came to 5 bases and at J to 0 bases, leaving 9 bases not matched to a gene. Per the germline V gene, CDR1 is MNHEY and CDR2 is SMNVEV (reference sequence). CDR3 length: 17 amino acids.

J is TRBJ1-2 and V is TRBV28; 10 nucleotides match TRBD1. The V gene's germline CDR1 is MDHEN and CDR2 SYDVKM. The CDR3 totals 13 residues. J was trimmed by 8 bases and V by 6 bases; bases with no gene match: 6. This chain's CDR3 is CASRSTGGGGYTF. The DNA for the CDR3 is TGTGCCAGCAGATCGACAGGGGGCGGAGGCTACACCTTC.

V gene TRBV14 combines with J gene TRBJ2-5; TRBD2 matches 8 bases. Judging by the DNA end, TRBJ2-7 fits better; the J call may be wrong. Germline values: CDR1 SGHDN, CDR2 FVKESK. The CDR3 has 18 residues. The CDR3 region is CASSQSWGAGGRSYEQYF. The CDR3 DNA reads TGTGCCAGCAGCCAAAGCTGGGGGGCGGGAGGAAGATCCTACGAGCAGTACTTC.

This chain links TRBV19 with TRBJ1-2, with 7 positions matching TRBD1. Unmatched junction bases numbered 6, after V lost 6 bases and J lost 2 bases. The V gene's germline CDR1 is LNHDA and CDR2 SQIVND (reference sequence). The CDR3 spans 14 residues. In DNA, the CDR3 is TGTGCCAGTAGGATGGACAGGACGAACTATGGCTACACCTTC. Protein: CASRMDRTNYGYTF.